This entry describes one T cell receptor beta chain. This CDR3 contains 15 residues. Germline assignment: CDR1 SGHRS and CDR2 YFSETQ. V dropped 4 bases and J dropped 4 bases, with 14 bases sitting between them. This specimen comes from a study of blood T cell repertoires in COVID-19. The authors' processing: Nucleated cell number was recorded as an estimate derived from reference gene primer amplification. This table comes from immunoSEQ multiplex PCR, and its TCRdb copy is limited to in-frame clones, with some not included. Clone size and the V and J calls come from that table; the DNA yielded D and trimming. This repertoire shows a few hundred thousand clones, 88% found once; its top ten account for about a tenth.

V is TRBV5-1 and J is TRBJ2-2; a possible D gene is TRBD1 (6 bases). The sequence derives from a woman in her seventies with COVID-19, enrolled during active disease. Sequencing used peripheral blood. The CDR3 DNA follows: TGCGCCAGCAGCCCAGAGGGGGTGGGCACCGGGGAGCTGTTTTTT. Translated, it gives CASSPEGVGTGELFF.